This T cell receptor (beta chain) was found in a study of CD8 T cells in Susac syndrome. RNA in amounts of roughly 0.45 to 1 ug was reverse transcribed with random hexamers. In TCRdb, the immunoSEQ multiplex PCR reads were re-called with MiXCR into one record per CDR3 protein. The data show 150,000 to 200,000 distinct CDR3 sequences, approximately 94% seen once. Germline CDR1 DFQATT, CDR2 SNEGSKA (reference sequence). There are 9 residues in the CDR3. V lost 6 bases and J 11 bases, leaving 10 bases between the germline ends. The chain links TRBV20-1 to TRBJ1-1; no reliable D call. This clonotype was obtained from a human donor with Susac syndrome. Source material: CD4+ T cells from PBMCs. CDR3 loop: CSAHRVAFF. The CDR3 nucleotides are TGCAGTGCCCATCGGGTGGCTTTCTTT.